Each of the 27 T cell receptor beta chains below was sequenced from the same sample in a study of OX40 agonist ivuxolimab in advanced cancers. Here immunoSEQ multiplex PCR was the method, and the copy in TCRdb shows in-frame clones only, minus some. The sample consists of roughly 45,000 clones, around 86% of them appearing once. This specimen consisted of CD4+ or CD8+ T cells sorted from blood, obtained in a trial of the OX40 agonist ivuxolimab. These receptors came from an adult with an advanced solid tumor such as melanoma, head and neck, liver or kidney cancer.

The chain combines TRBV10-1 with TRBJ2-7; D is perhaps TRBD2 (6 bases). In germline, CDR1 is WNHNN, CDR2 SYGVQD (reference sequence). V lost 2 bases and J 2 bases, leaving 10 bases between the germline ends. The CDR3 consists of 14 residues. The CDR3 region is CASSERESPYEQYF. Written as DNA, the CDR3 is TGCGCCAGCAGTGAGCGGGAGAGCCCCTACGAGCAGTACTTC.

J is TRBJ2-1 and V is TRBV7-2; tentative D call: TRBD2 (5 bases). The CDR3 runs 17 residues. Germline lookup yields CDR1 SGHTA and CDR2 FQGNSA. Trimming left V 5 bases short and J 5 bases short, with 22 bases between. DNA of the CDR3: TGTGCCAGCAGCCTCCCTCGGGGTAGGAGTTTCGACAATGAGCAGTTCTTC. Translation: CASSLPRGRSFDNEQFF.

The chain employs TRBV30 and TRBJ1-5; D is uncertain. V was clipped by 0 bases and J by 4 bases, with 13 bases between them. This CDR3 has 15 residues. Germline V gene sequence: CDR1 GTSNPN, CDR2 SVGIG (reference sequence). The CDR3 protein is CAWSVRGSLNQPQHF. As DNA, the CDR3 is TGTGCCTGGAGTGTACGGGGATCCCTTAATCAGCCCCAGCATTTT.

The chain combines TRBV10-3 with TRBJ2-1; 11 bases are shared with TRBD2. Germline V gene sequence: CDR1 ENHRY, CDR2 SYGVKD. J was trimmed by 1 base and V by 10 bases; bases with no gene match: 6. The CDR3 has 15 amino acids. CDR3 DNA: TGTGCCACCAGCTTAGCGGGAGGGTCCTACAATGAGCAGTTCTTC. Translation: CATSLAGGSYNEQFF.

V and J are TRBV5-4 and TRBJ2-7, with TRBD2 matching 8 bases. The CDR3 loop spans 16 amino acids. CDR1 is SGHNT, CDR2 YYREEE, per germline (reference sequence). The J segment lost 11 bases and the V segment lost 2 bases, leaving 18 bases of the junction unmatched. CDR3 protein: CASSLSGGLGLRAEYF. CDR3 nucleotide sequence: TGTGCCAGCAGCTTATCGGGGGGGCTCGGGCTACGAGCGGAGTACTTC.

The chain recombines TRBV18 with TRBJ2-7; D may be TRBD2 (5 bases). The germline V gene encodes CDR1 KGHSH and CDR2 LQKENI. The CDR3 loop spans 14 amino acids. Trimming pared 2 bases from V and 2 bases from J, leaving 10 bases between. CDR3 DNA sequence: TGTGCCAGCTCACCATCGAATAGCGCCTACGAGCAGTACTTC. This gives the protein CASSPSNSAYEQYF.

The rearrangement links TRBV5-8 to TRBJ2-3; 7 positions agree with TRBD1. Germline V CDR1 and CDR2: SGHTS, YDEGEE. CDR3 length: 14 amino acids. Trimming removed 4 bases from V and 0 bases from J; junction bases left unmatched: 2. CDR3 in amino acids: CASSTGQSTDTQYF. Here the CDR3 DNA reads TGTGCCAGCAGCACGGGACAGAGCACAGATACGCAGTATTTT.

The V gene is TRBV19, the J gene TRBJ1-2; a possible D gene is TRBD1 (5 bases). Germline CDR1 is LNHDA and CDR2 is SQIVND (reference sequence). The CDR3 totals 13 residues. Trimming took 5 bases from V and 4 from J, leaving 11 bases between them. The CDR3 DNA reads as TGTGCCAGTAGTCAAAGGGGAGGCTATGGCTACACCTTC. It is translated as CASSQRGGYGYTF.

V gene TRBV7-7 combines with J gene TRBJ2-3, with 13 nucleotides matching TRBD2. This CDR3 is 15 amino acids long. Germline CDR1 reads SSHAT; CDR2 reads FNYEAQ (reference sequence). Trimming took 1 base from V and 5 from J; bases not matched to a gene: 0. CDR3 sequence: CASSLGLAGGDTQYF. The CDR3 DNA is TGTGCCAGCAGCTTAGGACTAGCGGGGGGAGATACGCAGTATTTT.

This chain links TRBV19 with TRBJ2-7; D is possibly TRBD1 or TRBD2 (5 bases each). Trimming took 3 bases from V and 2 from J, leaving 8 bases between them. The CDR3 has 13 residues. CDR1 and CDR2 (germline): LNHDA, SQIVND (reference sequence). The CDR3 nucleotides are TGTGCCAGTAGTATCGGGGCAGCCTACGAGCAGTACTTC. Its translation is CASSIGAAYEQYF.

The rearrangement uses TRBV6-5 and TRBJ1-3, with no clear D. Germline-derived CDR1 and CDR2 are MNHEY and SVGAGI. The CDR3 is 13 residues long. The ends were cut back, 6 bases at V and 4 bases at J, with 10 bases in the middle. This CDR3 is CASRELAGNTIYF. Here the CDR3 DNA reads TGTGCCAGCAGGGAACTCGCGGGAAACACCATATATTTT.

The chain employs TRBV30 and TRBJ1-4; the match to TRBD1 covers 8 bases. Germline V gene lookup returns CDR1 GTSNPN and CDR2 SVGIG (reference sequence). V lost 6 bases, J lost 10 bases, and 10 bases stayed unmatched. The CDR3 has 13 amino acids. CDR3 loop: CACPYGQGVKLFF. In DNA, the CDR3 is TGTGCCTGCCCTTACGGACAGGGCGTAAAACTGTTTTTT.

The chain links TRBV7-9 to TRBJ2-5, with D perhaps TRBD1 (6 bases). The CDR3 consists of 15 residues. Trimming took 2 bases from V and 2 from J, leaving 12 bases between them. Per the germline V gene, CDR1 is SEHNR and CDR2 is FQNEAQ (reference sequence). The CDR3 here is CASSLTDSLQETQYF. DNA of the CDR3: TGTGCCAGCAGCTTAACGGACAGCCTTCAAGAGACCCAGTACTTC.

J is TRBJ1-2 and V is TRBV6-5; D is ambiguous. Germline CDR1 MNHEY, CDR2 SVGAGI. The CDR3 loop spans 13 amino acids. Trimming took off 0 bases at V and 8 bases at J, with 10 bases between the two ends. CDR3 residues: CASSYSGSGGYTF. The CDR3 DNA follows: TGTGCCAGCAGTTACTCGGGCAGCGGCGGCTACACCTTC.

This chain links TRBV7-2 with TRBJ2-1; D is perhaps TRBD1 (6 bases). Germline V gives CDR1 SGHTA, CDR2 FQGNSA. CDR3 size: 14 residues. V lost 3 bases and J 13 bases, leaving 19 bases between the germline ends. The CDR3, as DNA: TGTGCCAGCAGCTTCCAGGACAGAACAGTGCGTCAGTTCTTC. Translating it yields CASSFQDRTVRQFF.

In DNA form, the CDR3 reads TGTGCCAGTACCCCCCTGGGCCGGGGCTTCTATGGCTACACCTTC. Protein sequence: CASTPLGRGFYGYTF. The chain combines TRBV19 with TRBJ1-2, with TRBD1 as a possible D gene (5 bases). Germline V gene sequence: CDR1 LNHDA, CDR2 SQIVND (reference sequence). CDR3 size: 15 residues. With 7 bases removed from V and 4 bases from J, the gap between germline ends came to 19 bases. Together with reference TRBV19 and TRBJ1-2, the CDR3 gives the full variable domain: DGGITQSPKYLFRKEGQNVTLSCEQNLNHDAMYWYRQDPGQGLRLIYYSQIVNDFQKGDIAEGYSVSREKKESFPLTVTSAQKNPTAFYLCASTPLGRGFYGYTFGSGTRLTVV.

This chain joins TRBV19 and TRBJ2-7; 12 nucleotides match TRBD2. Germline V gene data show CDR1 as LNHDA and CDR2 as SQIVND (reference sequence). The CDR3 has 14 residues. The trim removed 5 bases at V and 4 bases at J, leaving 3 bases unmatched. The CDR3 DNA is TGTGCCAGTAGTCGAGGACTAGCGGGATACGAGCAGTACTTC. It yields the protein CASSRGLAGYEQYF.

The chain combines TRBV7-9 with TRBJ2-5; 9 bases line up with TRBD2. Germline CDR1 SEHNR, CDR2 FQNEAQ (reference sequence). This CDR3 contains 17 residues. The trim removed 0 bases at V and 4 bases at J, leaving 9 bases unmatched. CDR3 in DNA: TGTGCCAGCAGCTTAGCCAGGACTAGCGTGATGGGAGAGACCCAGTACTTC. Amino acid sequence: CASSLARTSVMGETQYF.

The chain uses TRBV5-1 and TRBJ1-3; 11 bases are a match to TRBD1. The junction had 3 bases not matched to a gene; V was cut back by 1 base and J by 0 bases. Germline values: CDR1 SGHRS, CDR2 YFSETQ. The CDR3 extends over 17 amino acids. The CDR3 DNA follows: TGCGCCAGCAGCTTGAGGACAGGGGGCCTCTCTGGAAACACCATATATTTT. Its protein is CASSLRTGGLSGNTIYF. The full variable domain, completed using reference TRBV5-1 and TRBJ1-3, is KAGVTQTPRYLIKTRGQQVTLSCSPISGHRSVSWYQQTPGQGLQFLFEYFSETQRNKGNFPGRFSGRQFSNSRSEMNVSTLELGDSALYLCASSLRTGGLSGNTIYFGEGSWLTVV.

The chain combines TRBV7-9 with TRBJ2-1; a weak D match, TRBD2 (6 bases). This CDR3 has 15 amino acids. Per germline, CDR1 SEHNR and CDR2 FQNEAQ (reference sequence). V gave up 0 bases and J gave up 7 bases, with 13 bases separating them. CDR3 sequence: CASSLALGGLNEQFF. CDR3 nucleotides: TGTGCCAGCAGCTTAGCTCTGGGAGGACTAAATGAGCAGTTCTTC.

This clone was detected once. The chain couples TRBV11-3 to TRBJ2-2; D is ambiguous. The CDR3 consists of 14 residues. Germline assignment: CDR1 SGHNT and CDR2 YENEEA. V gave up 3 bases and J gave up 3 bases, with 8 bases separating them. CDR3 amino acids: CASSFRLDTGELFF. CDR3 nucleotide sequence: TGTGCCAGCAGCTTCCGGTTGGACACCGGGGAGCTGTTTTTT.

This chain connects TRBV19 to TRBJ1-3, with 7 bases lining up with TRBD1. This CDR3 has 15 residues. V lost 5 bases and J lost 3; bases outside the gene matches: 7. Germline CDR1 and CDR2: LNHDA and SQIVND (reference sequence). The CDR3 protein is CASSLKTGYGNTIYF. CDR3 DNA: TGTGCCAGTAGTCTAAAGACAGGGTATGGAAACACCATATATTTT.

The V gene is TRBV5-4, the J gene TRBJ2-3; 11 bases fit TRBD2. The V and J ends lost 0 bases and 1 base, in that order; junction bases with no gene match: 13. The CDR3 is 20 amino acids. Germline loops: CDR1 SGHNT, CDR2 YYREEE (reference sequence). DNA of the CDR3: TGTGCCAGCAGCTTGGCGGGACTAGCGGACTACTTACTCGGCACAGATACGCAGTATTTT. Translation gives CASSLAGLADYLLGTDTQYF.

CDR3 DNA sequence: TGTGCCAGCAGTTACTCGATTCTAGCTGAGCAGTTCTTC. Amino acid sequence: CASSYSILAEQFF. The rearrangement links TRBV6-5 to TRBJ2-1, with a possible D match to TRBD2 (5 bases). The CDR3 spans 13 residues. Germline-derived CDR1 and CDR2 are MNHEY and SVGAGI. With 0 bases removed from V and 9 bases from J, the gap between germline ends came to 9 bases.

The V call is TRBV18, the J call TRBJ2-5; possible D gene TRBD1, 6 bases. Trimming cost V 3 bases and J 2 bases, with 7 bases left between them. The CDR3 has 13 residues. The germline V gene has CDR1 KGHSH and CDR2 LQKENI. This chain's CDR3 is CASSPTGQETQYF. CDR3 coding DNA: TGTGCCAGCTCACCGACAGGTCAAGAGACCCAGTACTTC.

The count of this clone is one. This sequence joins TRBV30 and TRBJ1-1; no firm D call. CDR1 is GTSNPN, CDR2 SVGIG, per germline (reference sequence). This CDR3 has 12 amino acids. The ends were cut back, 5 bases at V and 6 bases at J, with 13 bases in the middle. This chain's CDR3 is CAWGRTVPEAFF. In DNA, the CDR3 is TGTGCCTGGGGCAGAACAGTCCCTGAAGCTTTCTTT.

V gene TRBV30 combines with J gene TRBJ1-2; TRBD1 might be the D (5 bases). V lost 2 bases and J lost 4, with 17 bases in between. CDR3 length: 15 amino acids. The germline CDR1 and CDR2 sequences are GTSNPN and SVGIG (reference sequence). This CDR3 reads CAWSPFTSGSYGYTF. DNA of the CDR3: TGTGCCTGGAGTCCCTTTACCTCAGGGTCCTATGGCTACACCTTC.